Below, 5 T cell receptor beta chains from the same sample are listed, as sequenced in a study of blood T cells in healthy people across ages. PCR was performed a second time for about 7 to 12 cycles using a sample-barcoded 5' primer and a J-beta primer mix. TCRdb recomputed calls from the 5' RACE reads with MiXCR, one row per CDR3 protein. Of some 710,000 distinct CDR3 sequences listed, roughly 20% are singletons. Source material: blood. These TCRs come from a man between 70 and 80 years old in good health.

The chain links TRBV25-1 to TRBJ1-2, with 7 bases identical to TRBD1. Trimming cost V 7 bases and J 8 bases; bases outside gene matches: 10. The CDR3 sequence is 13 residues long. Germline lookup yields CDR1 MGHDK and CDR2 SYGVNS. The CDR3 nucleotides read TGTGCCAGCACAAACAGGGGAGGAGGCGGCTACACCTTC. It encodes CASTNRGGGGYTF.

This clonotype turned up a few times. The chain carries TRBV10-1 and TRBJ2-5, with D uncertain. The V and J ends lost 0 bases and 0 bases respectively, with 14 bases between them. The length of the CDR3 is 17 residues. Germline V gene sequence: CDR1 WNHNN, CDR2 SYGVQD (reference sequence). CDR3 nucleotide sequence: TGCGCCAGCAGTGAGTCAGGGCCCTCAGGAGACCAAGAGACCCAGTACTTC. It codes for CASSESGPSGDQETQYF.

This clonotype was detected a few times. The rearrangement links TRBV5-5 to TRBJ2-1, with 7 positions matching TRBD1. The CDR3 has 15 amino acids. Germline values: CDR1 SGHKS, CDR2 YYEKEE (reference sequence). With 1 base clipped from V and 8 bases from J, the junction kept 9 bases outside the gene matches. CDR3 in amino acids: CASSLWSNRGHEQFF. In DNA, the CDR3 is TGTGCCAGCAGCTTGTGGAGCAACAGGGGACATGAGCAGTTCTTC.

The chain has TRBV27 and TRBJ2-2; 13 nucleotides match TRBD2. Germline V gene sequence: CDR1 MNHEY, CDR2 SMNVEV (reference sequence). Trimming took 10 bases from V and 7 from J; bases not matched to a gene: 9. The CDR3 covers 15 residues. In DNA, the CDR3 is TGTGCCACCGGGACTAGCGGGATACCGGTCGGGGAGCTGTTTTTT. Translated, it gives CATGTSGIPVGELFF.

V and J are TRBV20-1 and TRBJ1-2; the match to TRBD1 covers 8 bases. Germline CDR1 is DFQATT and CDR2 is SNEGSKA (reference sequence). This CDR3 is built from 13 residues. V was pared by 5 bases and J by 8 bases, with 10 bases of the junction left unmatched. CDR3 nucleotides: TGCAGTGCTCCGGTTCGGACAGGGCAAGGCTACACCTTC. Amino acid sequence: CSAPVRTGQGYTF.